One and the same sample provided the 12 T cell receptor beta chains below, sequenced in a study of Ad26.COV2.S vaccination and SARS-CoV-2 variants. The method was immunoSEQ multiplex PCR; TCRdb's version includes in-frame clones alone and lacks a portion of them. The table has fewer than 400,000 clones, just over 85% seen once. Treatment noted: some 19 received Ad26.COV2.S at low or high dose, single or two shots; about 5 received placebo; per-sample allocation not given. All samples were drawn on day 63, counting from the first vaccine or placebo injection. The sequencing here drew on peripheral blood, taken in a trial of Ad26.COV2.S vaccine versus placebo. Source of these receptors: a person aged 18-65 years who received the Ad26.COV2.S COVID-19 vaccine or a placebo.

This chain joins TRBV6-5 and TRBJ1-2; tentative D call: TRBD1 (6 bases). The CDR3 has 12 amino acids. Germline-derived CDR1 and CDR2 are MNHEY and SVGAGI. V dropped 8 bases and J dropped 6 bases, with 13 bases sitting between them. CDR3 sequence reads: CASEGDSDGYTF. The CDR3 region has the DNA TGTGCCAGCGAGGGGGATTCGGATGGCTACACCTTC.

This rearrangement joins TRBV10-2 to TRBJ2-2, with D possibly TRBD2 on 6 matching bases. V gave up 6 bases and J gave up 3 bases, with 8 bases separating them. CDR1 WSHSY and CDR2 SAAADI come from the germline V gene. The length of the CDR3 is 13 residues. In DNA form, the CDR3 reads TGCGCCAGCAGGCGGGGACACACCGGGGAGCTGTTTTTT. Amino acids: CASRRGHTGELFF.

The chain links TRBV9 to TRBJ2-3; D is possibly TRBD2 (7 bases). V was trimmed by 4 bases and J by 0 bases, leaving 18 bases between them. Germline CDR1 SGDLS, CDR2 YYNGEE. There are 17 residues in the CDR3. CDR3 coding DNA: TGTGCCAGCAGCCCAAAAGGGGGGGCCCCTAGCACAGATACGCAGTATTTT. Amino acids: CASSPKGGAPSTDTQYF. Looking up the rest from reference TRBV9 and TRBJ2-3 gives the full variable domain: DSGVTQTPKHLITATGQRVTLRCSPRSGDLSVYWYQQSLDQGLQFLIQYYNGEERAKGNILERFSAQQFPDLHSELNLSSLELGDSALYFCASSPKGGAPSTDTQYFGPGTRLTVL.

The CDR3: CASSLEGGANTEAFF. The CDR3 DNA sequence: TGCGCCAGCAGCTTGGAGGGGGGCGCGAACACTGAAGCTTTCTTT. This chain uses TRBV5-1 with TRBJ1-1; a weak D match, TRBD1 (6 bases). In germline, CDR1 is SGHRS, CDR2 YFSETQ. V was shortened by 0 bases and J by 1 base, with 10 bases between the two germline ends. This CDR3 spans 15 amino acids.

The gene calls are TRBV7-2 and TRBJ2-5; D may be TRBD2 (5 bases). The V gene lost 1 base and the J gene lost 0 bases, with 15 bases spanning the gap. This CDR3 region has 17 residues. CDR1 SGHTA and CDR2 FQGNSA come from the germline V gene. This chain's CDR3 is CASSLVPAVTYQETQYF. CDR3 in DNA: TGTGCCAGCAGCTTAGTACCAGCGGTGACGTACCAAGAGACCCAGTACTTC.

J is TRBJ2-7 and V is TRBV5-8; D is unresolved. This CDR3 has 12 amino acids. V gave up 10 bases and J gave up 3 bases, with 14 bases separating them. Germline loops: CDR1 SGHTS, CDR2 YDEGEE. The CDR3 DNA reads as TGTGCCGGAGCCCGAGACCACTACGAGCAGTACTTC. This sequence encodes CAGARDHYEQYF. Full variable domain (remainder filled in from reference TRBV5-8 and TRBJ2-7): EAGVTQSPTHLIKTRGQQATLRCSPISGHTSVYWYQQALGLGLQFLLWYDEGEERNRGNFPPRFSGRQFPNYSSELNVNALELEDSALYLCAGARDHYEQYFGPGTRLTVT.

CDR3 region: CASSEIETQYF. CDR3 bases: TGTGCCAGCAGTGAAATTGAGACCCAGTACTTC. V usage is TRBV6-1 and J usage is TRBJ2-5; the D is unclear. The CDR3 runs to 11 residues. Trimming cost V 2 bases and J 5 bases, with 3 bases left between them. Per germline, CDR1 MNHNS and CDR2 SASEGT.

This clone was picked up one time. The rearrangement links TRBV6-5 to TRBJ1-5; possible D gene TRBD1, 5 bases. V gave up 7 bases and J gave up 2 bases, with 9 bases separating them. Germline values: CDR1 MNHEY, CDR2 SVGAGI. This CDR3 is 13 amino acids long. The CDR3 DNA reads TGTGCCAGCATCCTCAGGGGCAATCAGCCCCAGCATTTT. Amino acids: CASILRGNQPQHF.

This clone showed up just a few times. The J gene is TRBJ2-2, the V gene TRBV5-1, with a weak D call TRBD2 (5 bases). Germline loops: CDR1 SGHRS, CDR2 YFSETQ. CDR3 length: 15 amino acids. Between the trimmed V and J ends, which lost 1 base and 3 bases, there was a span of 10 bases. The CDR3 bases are TGCGCCAGCAGCTTGAGGCTAGCTGACACCGGGGAGCTGTTTTTT. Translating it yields CASSLRLADTGELFF.

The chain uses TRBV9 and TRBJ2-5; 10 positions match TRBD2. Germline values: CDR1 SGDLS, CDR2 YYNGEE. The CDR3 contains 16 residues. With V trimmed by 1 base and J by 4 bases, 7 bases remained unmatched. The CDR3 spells CASSVSASGGGETQYF. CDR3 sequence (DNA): TGTGCCAGCAGCGTATCGGCTAGCGGGGGTGGAGAGACCCAGTACTTC.

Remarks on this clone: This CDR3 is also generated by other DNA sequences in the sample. Written as DNA, the CDR3 is TGCGCCAGCAGCTTGGGGACTAGCGGGGGGACAGATACGCAGTATTTT. This codes for CASSLGTSGGTDTQYF. This sequence joins TRBV5-1 and TRBJ2-3; 14 bases are shared with TRBD2. J gave up 3 bases and V 0 bases, and 0 bases lay outside the gene matches. The CDR3 is 16 residues long. The germline gives CDR1 SGHRS, CDR2 YFSETQ.

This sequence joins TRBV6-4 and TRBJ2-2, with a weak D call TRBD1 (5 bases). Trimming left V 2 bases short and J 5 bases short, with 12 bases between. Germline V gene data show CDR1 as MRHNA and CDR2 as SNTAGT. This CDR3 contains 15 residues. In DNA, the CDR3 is TGTGCCAGCAGTGACGGCCCGGACAAGACCGGGGAGCTGTTTTTT. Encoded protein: CASSDGPDKTGELFF.